This TCR beta chain was obtained from a study of blood T cell repertoires in COVID-19. V lost 4 bases and J lost 8; bases outside the gene matches: 2. Germline loops: CDR1 SGHAT, CDR2 FQNNGV. The CDR3 length is 12 residues. Clones were sequenced by immunoSEQ multiplex PCR, and TCRdb holds only the in-frame ones, with some missing. In the table there are hundreds of thousands of clones, 75% to 90% of which are singletons. Patients at the Seattle site were enrolled during active infection and followed longitudinally. The chain combines TRBV11-2 with TRBJ1-1, with 9 positions matching TRBD1. The TCR sequence derives from a woman in her forties or fifties with COVID-19, enrolled during active disease. The sequencing input was peripheral blood. The CDR3 is CASSYGTGEAFF. The CDR3 coding sequence is TGTGCCAGCAGCTATGGGACAGGGGAAGCTTTCTTT.